The sequence of this T cell receptor beta chain was determined in a study of vaccination effects on CD4 cells after COVID-19. Subsequent to roughly 10 days of culture, CD4+ T cells were isolated. It was two doses of either the BNT162b2 or mRNA-1273 vaccine that participants received. Details on this clone: Its matching antigen is unknown.

The germline V and J ends were trimmed by 4 bases and 3 bases, with 7 bases remaining between them. The CDR3 runs 12 residues. The germline V gene has CDR1 SGHRS and CDR2 YFSETQ. Data came from immunoSEQ multiplex PCR; TCRdb stores just in-frame clones and leaves some out. The sample has 37,000 or so clones, 65% to 75% seen once. Sequences were derived from CD4+ T cells from PBMCs cultured without peptide, sampled after COVID-19 vaccination. The V gene is TRBV5-1, the J gene TRBJ2-5, with no clear D. This TCR was recovered from a human donor who received a COVID-19 vaccine. DNA for the CDR3: TGCGCCAGCAGCATAACAAAAGAGACCCAGTACTTC. This gives the protein CASSITKETQYF.